This T cell receptor beta chain comes out of a study of cytomegalovirus exposure and HLA in healthy donors. Study observations and caveats: Reports credit the classifier with highly specific, highly sensitive diagnosis of cytomegalovirus status. Most TCRs appeared rarely, but some public TCRs recurred in many donors.

With respect to this clone: Its antigen is not identified.

This PCR relied on a set of 60 Vbeta primers and 13 Jbeta primers. Produced via immunoSEQ multiplex PCR; TCRdb's table is partial and in-frame only. The table lists under 200,000 clones, approximately 78% of them singletons. The CDR3 loop spans 15 amino acids. V lost 4 bases, J lost 1 base, and 11 bases lay in between. CDR1 is LNHDA, CDR2 SQIVND, per germline (reference sequence). This TCR was sampled from a girl aged 2-15 years in good health and CMV-seropositive. The sequenced sample consisted of PBMCs. The chain has TRBV19 and TRBJ1-3, with a possible D match to TRBD1 (6 bases). The CDR3 nucleotides read TGTGCCAGTAGTACTACAGGGTTTTCTGGAAACACCATATATTTT. It yields the protein CASSTTGFSGNTIYF.